Below, one TCR beta chain is given with its context. CDR3 length equals 15 residues. V gave up 5 bases and J gave up 5 bases, with 18 bases separating them. Looked up from germline, CDR1 is SGHAT and CDR2 is FQNNGV. The sample belongs to a study of blood T cell repertoires in COVID-19. How the authors handled the data: Researchers report that nucleated cell counts were estimated from reference gene primer amplification. The protocol was immunoSEQ multiplex PCR, while the TCRdb copy is restricted to in-frame clones and leaves out a portion. That table supplies the V and J calls and clone size; D and trimming were determined from the DNA. The sample lists a few hundred thousand clones, 85% occurring once.

The chain joins TRBV11-2 to TRBJ1-2, with D uncertain. This clonotype originated in a woman between 18 and 29 years old with acute or convalescent COVID-19. Sequenced input: peripheral blood. As DNA, the CDR3 is TGTGCCAGCAGCGTGCTGCGGGAGCCCGCTTATGGCTACACCTTC. This translates into CASSVLREPAYGYTF.